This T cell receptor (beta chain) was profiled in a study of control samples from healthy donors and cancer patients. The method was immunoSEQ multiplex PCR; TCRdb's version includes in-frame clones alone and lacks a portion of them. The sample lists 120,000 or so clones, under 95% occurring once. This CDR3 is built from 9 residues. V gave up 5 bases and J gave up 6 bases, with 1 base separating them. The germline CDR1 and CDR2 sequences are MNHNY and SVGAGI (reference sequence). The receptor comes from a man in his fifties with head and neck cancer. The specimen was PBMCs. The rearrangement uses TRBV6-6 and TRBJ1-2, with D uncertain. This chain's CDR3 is CASSHGYTF. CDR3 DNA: TGTGCCAGCAGTCATGGCTACACCTTC.